One and the same sample provided the 5 T cell receptor beta chains below, sequenced in a study of blood T cell repertoires in COVID-19. TCRdb's copy holds only in-frame clones and misses some; the assay was immunoSEQ multiplex PCR. The table has around 250,000 clones, about nine tenths seen once. The source material was peripheral blood. The receptors originated from a young man who had recovered from COVID-19.

This clone was seen only a few times. The J gene is TRBJ1-3, the V gene TRBV19; no firm D call. The V end was cut by 5 bases, the J end by 0 bases, with 11 bases between. CDR3 length equals 15 residues. Per the germline V gene, CDR1 is LNHDA and CDR2 is SQIVND (reference sequence). CDR3 protein: CASSFQVSSGNTIYF. The CDR3 DNA is TGTGCCAGTAGTTTTCAGGTCAGCTCTGGAAACACCATATATTTT.

This clone was observed at least ten times. The V and J genes are TRBV12-3 or TRBV12-4 and TRBJ2-1; the match to TRBD2 covers 7 bases. The CDR3 is 13 amino acids. V lost 0 bases to trimming and J lost 14 bases; unmatched junction nucleotides: 7. The chain's CDR3 is CASSLAVRAGKFF. As DNA, the CDR3 is TGTGCCAGCAGTTTAGCCGTTCGAGCGGGGAAGTTCTTC.

The chain recombines TRBV27 with TRBJ2-7; 8 bases agree with TRBD2. The CDR3 extends over 15 amino acids. The V and J ends lost 6 bases and 0 bases, in that order; junction bases with no gene match: 7. Germline V gene lookup returns CDR1 MNHEY and CDR2 SMNVEV (reference sequence). CDR3 protein: CASRPIAGFSYEQYF. The CDR3 coding sequence is TGTGCCAGCAGACCAATAGCGGGGTTCTCCTACGAGCAGTACTTC.

V usage is TRBV4-3 and J usage is TRBJ2-2; TRBD1 might be the D (5 bases). The CDR3 sequence is 15 residues long. Looked up from germline, CDR1 is LGHNA and CDR2 is YSLEER. V was clipped by 8 bases and J by 2 bases, with 15 bases between them. The CDR3 is CASGVGRPNTGELFF. CDR3 bases: TGCGCCAGCGGCGTGGGGCGGCCTAACACCGGGGAGCTGTTTTTT.

The V call is TRBV10-1, the J call TRBJ2-7; D perhaps matches TRBD2 (5 bases). Germline CDR1 WNHNN, CDR2 SYGVQD (reference sequence). V shed 8 bases and J shed 2 bases, with 13 bases lying between them. This CDR3 spans 13 amino acids. The CDR3 spells CASSGGRAYEQYF. DNA for the CDR3: TGCGCCAGCTCCGGTGGGAGAGCCTACGAGCAGTACTTC.